The clone carrying this T cell receptor (beta chain) was detected only a few times. Its antigen remains unidentified. The data originate from a study of radiotherapy plus CTLA-4 blockade in lung cancer. The protocol was immunoSEQ multiplex PCR, while the TCRdb copy is restricted to in-frame clones and leaves out a portion. The sample has about 97,000 clones, 65% to 80% seen once. Study-wide results and limits: Early clone dynamics of blood T cells, plus interferon-beta, reportedly predicted response best.

Patients had chemo-refractory metastatic non-small-cell lung cancer and received focal radiation plus CTLA-4 blockade that used ipilimumab. The starting material was peripheral blood, obtained from a patient treated with radiotherapy plus ipilimumab. This clonotype originated in a human donor with non-small cell lung cancer who had a partial response to radiotherapy plus ipilimumab. Some clones in this sample may be carry-over from other donors' samples.

DNA for the CDR3: TGTGCCAGTAGTATTTCTGCGAACACCGGGGAGCTGTTTTTT. Translation: CASSISANTGELFF. The chain employs TRBV19 and TRBJ2-2, with D unclear. Germline lookup yields CDR1 LNHDA and CDR2 SQIVND (reference sequence). This CDR3 has 14 residues. The V and J ends lost 3 bases and 0 bases respectively, with 5 bases between them.